This T cell receptor beta chain emerged from a study of blood T cells in healthy people across ages. For the study at large: About one barcoded beta molecule per two T cells was captured by template switching. Findings and limits, study-wide: The lack of PBMC sorting stopped any conclusive naive versus antigen-experienced comparison. Fewer expanded clones and more diversity marked long-lived versus aged donors.

Germline assignment: CDR1 SQVTM and CDR2 ANQGSEA. V was clipped by 1 base and J by 5 bases; unmatched bases: 7. The CDR3 is made up of 15 amino acids. This clonotype was recorded many times. Its antigen remains unknown. A second PCR of about 6 to 12 cycles used a sample-barcoded 5' primer and a J-beta primer mix. All samples gave at least 3 million CDR3-containing paired-end reads. TCRdb reprocessed the 5' RACE reads via MiXCR and lists one record per CDR3 protein. The table lists around 1.5 million distinct CDR3 sequences, about 35% of them singletons. This receptor was identified in a woman aged 25 to 39 in good health. The sequenced sample was blood. V is TRBV29-1 and J is TRBJ2-3; TRBD2 agrees at 9 bases. This CDR3 reads CSVEGREGKIDTQYF. The DNA of the CDR3 is TGCAGCGTTGAAGGGCGGGAGGGTAAGATAGATACGCAGTATTTT.